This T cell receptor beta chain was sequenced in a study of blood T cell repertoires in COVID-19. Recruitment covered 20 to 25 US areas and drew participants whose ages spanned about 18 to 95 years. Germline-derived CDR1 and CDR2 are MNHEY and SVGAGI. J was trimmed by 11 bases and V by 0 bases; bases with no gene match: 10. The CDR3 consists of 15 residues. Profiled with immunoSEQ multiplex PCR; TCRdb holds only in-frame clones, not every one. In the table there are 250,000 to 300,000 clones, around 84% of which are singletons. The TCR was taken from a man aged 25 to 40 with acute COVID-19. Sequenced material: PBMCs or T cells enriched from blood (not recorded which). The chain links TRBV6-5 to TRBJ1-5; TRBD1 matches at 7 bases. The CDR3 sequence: CASSYSAGTAVSQHF. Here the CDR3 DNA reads TGTGCCAGCAGTTACTCCGCCGGGACAGCCGTTTCCCAGCATTTT.